This T cell receptor beta chain was captured in a study of blood T cells in healthy people across ages. Together with a sample-barcoded 5' primer, a J-beta primer mix was included in a second PCR lasting roughly 6 to 12 cycles. A single record per CDR3 protein comes from TCRdb applying MiXCR to the 5' RACE reads. There are hundreds of thousands of distinct CDR3 sequences in the sample; roughly two fifths occur only once, and around a fifth lies in the top ten. This sequence was found in a woman in her sixties or seventies in good health. The sample taken for sequencing was blood.

The DNA for the CDR3 is TGTGCTAGTGGTTTGGTACTTTTCGGATCCCGGGATCCCTACGAGCAGTACTTC. Translation gives CASGLVLFGSRDPYEQYF. This chain links TRBV12-5 with TRBJ2-7; TRBD2 is a possible D gene (5 bases). From germline, CDR1 is LGHNT and CDR2 FRNRAP. V dropped 0 bases and J dropped 2 bases, with 20 bases sitting between them. This CDR3 is built from 18 residues.